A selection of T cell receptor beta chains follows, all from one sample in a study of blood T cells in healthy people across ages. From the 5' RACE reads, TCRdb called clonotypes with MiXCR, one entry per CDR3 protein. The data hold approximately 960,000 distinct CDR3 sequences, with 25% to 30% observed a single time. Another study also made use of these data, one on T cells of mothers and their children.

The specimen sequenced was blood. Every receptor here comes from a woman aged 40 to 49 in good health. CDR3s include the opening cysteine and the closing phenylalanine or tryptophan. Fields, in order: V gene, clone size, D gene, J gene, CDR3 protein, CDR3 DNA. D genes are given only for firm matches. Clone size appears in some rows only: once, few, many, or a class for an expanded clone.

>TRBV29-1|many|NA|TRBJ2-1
CSGSGTRLSEQFF
TGCAGCGGATCCGGGACAAGATTAAGTGAGCAGTTCTTC
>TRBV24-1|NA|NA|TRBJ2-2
CATSDPKSSAEELFF
TGTGCCACCAGTGACCCCAAGTCATCGGCGGAGGAGCTGTTTTTT
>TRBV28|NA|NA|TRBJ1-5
CASSFGDRRYPSNQPQHF
TGTGCCAGCAGTTTTGGTGACAGGCGCTACCCTAGCAATCAGCCCCAGCATTTT
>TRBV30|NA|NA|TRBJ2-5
CAWRGETQYF
TGTGCCTGGAGGGGAGAGACCCAGTACTTC
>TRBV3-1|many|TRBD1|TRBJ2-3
CASSQTLPGGGEDTQYF
TGTGCCAGCAGCCAAACCTTACCAGGGGGCGGAGAAGATACGCAGTATTTT
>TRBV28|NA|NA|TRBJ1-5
CASSSTTTEYSNQPQHF
TGTGCCAGCAGTTCAACAACGACAGAATATAGCAATCAGCCCCAGCATTTT
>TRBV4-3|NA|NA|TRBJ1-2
CASSQEKRFYGYTF
TGCGCCAGCAGCCAAGAGAAGAGATTCTATGGCTACACCTTC
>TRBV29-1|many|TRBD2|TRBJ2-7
CSVEGGGEQYF
TGCAGCGTTGAAGGGGGGGGCGAGCAGTACTTC
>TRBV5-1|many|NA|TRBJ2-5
CASSSQGGETQYF
TGTGCCAGCAGCTCTCAGGGGGGAGAGACCCAGTACTTC
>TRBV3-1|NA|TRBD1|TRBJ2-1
CTSSWTGNEQFF
TGTACCAGCAGCTGGACAGGCAATGAGCAGTTCTTC
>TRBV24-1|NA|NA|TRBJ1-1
CATSDSAALNTEAFF
TGTGCCACCAGTGATTCGGCAGCTTTGAACACTGAAGCTTTCTTT
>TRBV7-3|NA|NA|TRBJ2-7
CASSSSMASYEQYF
TGTGCCAGCAGCTCATCGATGGCCTCCTACGAGCAGTACTTC
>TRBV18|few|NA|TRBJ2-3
CASSPSRGNSDTQYF
TGTGCCAGCTCACCTAGTCGGGGGAACTCAGATACGCAGTATTTT
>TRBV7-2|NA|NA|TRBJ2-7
CASTAQGWALNF
TGTGCCAGCACCGCTCAGGGATGGGCCTTGAACTTC
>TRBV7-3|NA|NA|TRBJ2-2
CANSLLGTGTGELFF
TGTGCCAACAGCTTATTGGGGACGGGCACCGGGGAGCTGTTTTTT
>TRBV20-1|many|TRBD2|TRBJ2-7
CSAVPGLAGASYEQYF
TGCAGTGCTGTACCGGGACTAGCGGGGGCCTCCTACGAGCAGTACTTC
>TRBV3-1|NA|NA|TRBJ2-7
CASSAGQTSYEQYF
TGTGCCAGCAGCGCGGGACAGACCTCCTACGAGCAGTACTTC
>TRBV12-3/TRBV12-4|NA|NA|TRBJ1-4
CASSFLGSEKLFF
TGTGCCAGCAGTTTTTTAGGTTCTGAAAAACTGTTTTTT
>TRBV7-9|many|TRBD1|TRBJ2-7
CASSLVSTGSHEQYF
TGTGCCAGCAGCTTAGTCTCGACAGGGTCCCACGAGCAGTACTTC
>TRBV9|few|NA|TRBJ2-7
CASSSGKSTYYEQYF
TGTGCCAGCAGCTCAGGAAAGAGTACTTACTACGAGCAGTACTTC
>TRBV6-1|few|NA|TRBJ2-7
CASYPHGWGNEQYF
TGTGCCAGCTACCCGCACGGGTGGGGAAACGAGCAGTACTTC
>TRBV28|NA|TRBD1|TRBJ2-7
CASISWGRGLDEQYF
TGTGCCAGCATTTCATGGGGCAGGGGGCTCGACGAGCAGTACTTC
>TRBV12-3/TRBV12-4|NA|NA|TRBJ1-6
CASSLSWGNNSPLHF
TGTGCCAGCAGTTTATCTTGGGGGAATAATTCACCCCTCCACTTT
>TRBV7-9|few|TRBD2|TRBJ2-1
CASSVESGGPYNEQFF
TGTGCCAGCAGCGTAGAAAGCGGGGGGCCATACAATGAGCAGTTCTTC
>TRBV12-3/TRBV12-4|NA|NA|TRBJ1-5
CASSFSFGAHQPQHF
TGTGCCAGCAGTTTTAGTTTCGGAGCCCATCAGCCCCAGCATTTT
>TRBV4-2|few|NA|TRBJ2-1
CASSRWDEGSSYNEQFF
TGTGCCAGCAGCCGCTGGGATGAGGGGAGCTCCTACAATGAGCAGTTCTTC
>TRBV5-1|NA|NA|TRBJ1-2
CTSSLGAQALYGYTF
TGCACCAGCAGCTTGGGGGCACAGGCGCTCTATGGCTACACCTTC
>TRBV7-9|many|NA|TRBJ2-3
CASSAQRRTDTQYF
TGTGCCAGCAGCGCGCAGCGGCGGACAGATACGCAGTATTTT
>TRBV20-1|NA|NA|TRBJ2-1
CSAREQGRNNEQFF
TGCAGTGCTAGAGAGCAGGGGCGTAACAATGAGCAGTTCTTC
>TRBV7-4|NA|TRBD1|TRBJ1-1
CASSASGTGRTEAFF
TGTGCCAGCAGCGCCTCCGGGACAGGGAGGACTGAAGCTTTCTTT
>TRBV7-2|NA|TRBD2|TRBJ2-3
CASSLLAGGPSTDTQYF
TGTGCCAGCAGCCTTCTAGCGGGGGGTCCTAGCACAGATACGCAGTATTTT
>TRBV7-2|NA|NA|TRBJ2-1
CASSLDGGYNERFF
TGTGCCAGCAGCTTAGACGGGGGCTACAATGAGCGGTTCTTC
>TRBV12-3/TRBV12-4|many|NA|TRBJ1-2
CASTIRVTNGYTF
TGTGCCAGCACCATACGGGTCACCAATGGCTACACCTTC
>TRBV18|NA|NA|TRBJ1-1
CPSSPQGQSNTEAFF
TGTCCCAGCTCACCCCAGGGCCAATCGAACACTGAAGCTTTCTTT
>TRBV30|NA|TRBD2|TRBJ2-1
CAWSRGSGGLSEQFF
TGTGCCTGGAGTAGGGGTAGCGGGGGGTTAAGCGAGCAGTTCTTC
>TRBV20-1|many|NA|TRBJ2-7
CSASKHYEQYF
TGCAGTGCCTCAAAACACTACGAGCAGTACTTC
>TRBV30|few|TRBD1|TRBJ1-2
CAWSHRQGALYGYTF
TGTGCCTGGAGCCATCGACAGGGAGCCCTCTATGGCTACACCTTC
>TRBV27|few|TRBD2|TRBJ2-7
CASSSGGVPYEQYF
TGTGCCAGCAGTTCCGGGGGGGTTCCCTACGAGCAGTACTTC
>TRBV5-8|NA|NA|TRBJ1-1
CASSLAPENTEAFF
TGTGCCAGCAGCTTGGCCCCGGAGAACACTGAAGCTTTCTTT
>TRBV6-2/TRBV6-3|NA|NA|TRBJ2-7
CASSTPYVDRDYSYEQYF
TGTGCCAGCAGCACTCCCTACGTCGACAGGGACTACTCCTACGAGCAGTACTTC
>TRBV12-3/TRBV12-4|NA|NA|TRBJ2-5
CASSDGGRQETQYF
TGTGCCAGCAGTGACGGTGGACGGCAAGAGACCCAGTACTTC
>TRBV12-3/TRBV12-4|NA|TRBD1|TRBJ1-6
CASQPGQGGSLLHF
TGTGCCAGTCAACCGGGACAGGGGGGATCACTCCTCCACTTT
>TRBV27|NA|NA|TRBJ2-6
CASRGKYAGANVLTF
TGTGCCAGCAGGGGAAAGTACGCTGGGGCCAACGTCCTGACTTTC
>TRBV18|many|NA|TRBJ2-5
CASSAKRGGKETQYF
TGTGCCAGCTCAGCCAAAAGGGGCGGAAAAGAGACCCAGTACTTC
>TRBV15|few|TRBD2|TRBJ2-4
CATSRVGGSTKNIQYF
TGTGCCACCAGCAGAGTGGGAGGGAGTACCAAAAACATTCAGTACTTC